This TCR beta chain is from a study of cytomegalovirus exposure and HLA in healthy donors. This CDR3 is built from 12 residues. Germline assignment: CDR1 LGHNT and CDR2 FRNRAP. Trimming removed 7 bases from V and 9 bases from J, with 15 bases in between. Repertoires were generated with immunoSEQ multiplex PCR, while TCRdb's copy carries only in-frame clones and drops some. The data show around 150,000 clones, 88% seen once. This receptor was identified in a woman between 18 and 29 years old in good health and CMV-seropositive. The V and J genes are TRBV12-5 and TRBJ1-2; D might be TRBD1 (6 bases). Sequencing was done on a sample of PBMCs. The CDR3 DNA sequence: TGTGCTAGTGTAACGGAACAGGGAAGCTACACCTTC. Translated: CASVTEQGSYTF.